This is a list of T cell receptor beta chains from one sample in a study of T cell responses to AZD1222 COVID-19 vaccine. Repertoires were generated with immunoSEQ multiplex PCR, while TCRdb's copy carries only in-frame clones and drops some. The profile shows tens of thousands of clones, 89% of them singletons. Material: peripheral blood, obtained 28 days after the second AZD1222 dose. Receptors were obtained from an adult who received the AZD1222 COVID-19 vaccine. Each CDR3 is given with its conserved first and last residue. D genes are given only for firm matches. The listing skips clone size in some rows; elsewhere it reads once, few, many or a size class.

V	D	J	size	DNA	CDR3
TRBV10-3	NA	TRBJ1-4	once	TGTGCCATCAGTGCACTCAATGAAAAACTGTTTTTT	CAISALNEKLFF
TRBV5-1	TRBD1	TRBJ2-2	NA	TGCGCCAGCAGCTTGCGTACAGGGGCGACGAACACCGGGGAGCTGTTTTTT	CASSLRTGATNTGELFF
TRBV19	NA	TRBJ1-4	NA	TGTGCCAGTAGCCAAGGATGGGGCAATGAAAAACTGTTTTTT	CASSQGWGNEKLFF
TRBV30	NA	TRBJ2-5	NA	TGTGCCTGGAGTGTACCGGTTCAAGAGACCCAGTACTTC	CAWSVPVQETQYF
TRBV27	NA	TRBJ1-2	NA	TGTGCCAGCAGTATACCTCGAAGGTCTGCCGGGGGCTACACCTTC	CASSIPRRSAGGYTF
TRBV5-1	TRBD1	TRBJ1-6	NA	TGCGCCAGCAGCTCCGGACAGGGTGTGTCACCCCTCCACTTT	CASSSGQGVSPLHF
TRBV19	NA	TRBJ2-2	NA	TGTGCCAGTAGTCTTCGCCCTAGACAGTTTACCGCGAACACCGGGGAGCTGTTTTTT	CASSLRPRQFTANTGELFF
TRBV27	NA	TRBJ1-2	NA	TGTGCCAGCAGTACCCGGAGTTCCAACTATGGCTACACCTTC	CASSTRSSNYGYTF
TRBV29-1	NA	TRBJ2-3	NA	TGCAGCGTGCGGGGTCACGCGGGCACAGATACGCAGTATTTT	CSVRGHAGTDTQYF
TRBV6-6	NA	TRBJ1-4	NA	TGTGCCAGCAGTTACAGGGGAAATGAAAAACTGTTTTTT	CASSYRGNEKLFF
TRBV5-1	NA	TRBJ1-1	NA	TGCGCCAGCAGCTTGGGAAGTGTCATGAACACTGAAGCTTTCTTT	CASSLGSVMNTEAFF
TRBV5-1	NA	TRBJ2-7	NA	TGCGCCAGCAGCTTGACGGCAGGGGCGGGAGAGGACGAGCAGTACTTC	CASSLTAGAGEDEQYF
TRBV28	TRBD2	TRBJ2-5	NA	TGTGCCAGCAGTTTAAAGGGGAGGGCTAGCGGGAGGCGAGAGACCCAGTACTTC	CASSLKGRASGRRETQYF
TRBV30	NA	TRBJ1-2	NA	TGTGCCTGGAGTACGGGACACTTATATGGCTACACCTTC	CAWSTGHLYGYTF
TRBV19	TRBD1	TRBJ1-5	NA	TGTGCCAGTAGTACCATTATGGACAGGGCGCAGCCCCAGCATTTT	CASSTIMDRAQPQHF
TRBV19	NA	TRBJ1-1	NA	TGTGCCAGTAGCGGACAATATAACACTGAAGCTTTCTTT	CASSGQYNTEAFF